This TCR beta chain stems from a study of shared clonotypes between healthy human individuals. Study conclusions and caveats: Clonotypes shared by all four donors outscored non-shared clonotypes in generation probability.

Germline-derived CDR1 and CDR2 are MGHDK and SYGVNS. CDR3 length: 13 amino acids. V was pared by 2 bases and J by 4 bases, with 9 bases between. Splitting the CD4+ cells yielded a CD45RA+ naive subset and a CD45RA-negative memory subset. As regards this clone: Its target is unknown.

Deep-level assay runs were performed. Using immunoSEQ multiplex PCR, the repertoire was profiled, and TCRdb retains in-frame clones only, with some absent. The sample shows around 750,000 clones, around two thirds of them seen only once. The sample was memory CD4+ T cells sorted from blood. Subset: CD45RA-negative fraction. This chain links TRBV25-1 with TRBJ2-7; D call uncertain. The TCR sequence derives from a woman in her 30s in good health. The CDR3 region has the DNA TGTGCCAGCAGTGAAGTCACTGAGTACGAGCAGTACTTC. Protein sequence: CASSEVTEYEQYF.